The 16 T cell receptor beta chains below were found in one sample sequenced in a study of breast tumors, draining lymph nodes, adjacent tissues. The lymph nodes were axillary draining lymph nodes from breast cancer patients. TCRdb re-analysed the multiplex PCR reads in MiXCR, keeping a single row per CDR3 protein. The profile covers approximately 230,000 distinct CDR3 sequences, with around 34% appearing a single time and approximately 3.6% taken by the ten largest. Specimen: axillary lymph node tissue. Source of these receptors: a female donor with breast cancer. Some clones in this sample may be carry-over from other donors' samples.

The rearrangement joins TRBV2 to TRBJ1-1; D remains ambiguous. This CDR3 spans 12 amino acids. Trimming left V 6 bases short and J 11 bases short, with 16 bases between. Looked up from germline, CDR1 is SNHLY and CDR2 is FYNNEI. CDR3 DNA sequence: TGTGCCAGCAGGACTACACAGTTGGGCGCTTTCTTT. This codes for CASRTTQLGAFF.

This clonotype has a handful of counts. Possible read error: a much larger clone is one base away. V usage is TRBV2 and J usage is TRBJ1-5; maybe TRBD1 (5 bases). CDR1 is SNHLY and CDR2 is FYNNEI in the germline V gene. The length of the CDR3 is 14 residues. CDR3 amino acids: CAGSDQGGNQPQHF. The CDR3 DNA reads TGTGCCGGCAGTGACCAGGGAGGCAATCAGCCCCAGCATTTT.

The chain couples TRBV7-2 to TRBJ2-3, with D perhaps matching TRBD1 or TRBD2 (5 bases each). This CDR3 region has 14 residues. Germline CDR1 reads SGHTA; CDR2 reads FQGNSA. The V end lost 2 bases, the J end lost 3 bases, and 9 bases lay between the germline ends. The CDR3 loop reads CASSLLWGTDTQYF. As DNA, the CDR3 is TGTGCCAGCAGCTTACTTTGGGGGACAGATACGCAGTATTTT.

The genes are TRBV29-1 and TRBJ2-3; maybe TRBD2 (6 bases). V was trimmed by 7 bases and J by 7 bases, leaving 21 bases between them. Germline V lookup: CDR1 SQVTM, CDR2 ANQGSEA. This CDR3 comprises 14 residues. CDR3 in DNA: TGCAGCGCCGGGAGAAAAAATTCGGTGTATACGCAGTATTTT. This translates into CSAGRKNSVYTQYF.

This clonotype was seen many times. The V call is TRBV20-1, the J call TRBJ2-7; 11 bases align to TRBD2. Germline CDR1 is DFQATT and CDR2 is SNEGSKA (reference sequence). The CDR3 spans 16 residues. V trimming: 1 base; J trimming: 1 base; junction bases outside the gene matches: 6. CDR3 DNA: TGCAGTGCTAGAGGACTAGCGGGGTTAGCTTCCTACGAGCAGTACTTC. Translation: CSARGLAGLASYEQYF.

As for this clonotype: A read error is likely, as this CDR3 ends without the conserved phenylalanine or tryptophan. The gene calls are TRBV7-9 and TRBJ2-5; 8 nucleotides line up with TRBD2. V lost 5 bases, J lost 2 bases, and 4 bases stayed unmatched. The CDR3 has 14 residues. CDR1 is SEHNR and CDR2 is FQNEAQ in the germline V gene (reference sequence). This chain's CDR3 is CASSGGGGQETQYL. CDR3 DNA sequence: TGTGCCAGCAGCGGGGGCGGGGGGCAAGAGACCCAGTACCTC.

This clonotype was found many times. The chain carries TRBV3-2 and TRBJ1-5. TRBV3-2 is flagged as a pseudogene. The CDR3 covers 13 residues. CDR3 sequence (DNA): TGTGCCAGCAGCCCGAGTGAGGCAGAGCCCCAGCATTTT. As protein: CASSPSEAEPQHF.

With regard to this clonotype: A read error may explain this, as a much larger clone is one base away. The V and J genes are TRBV6-6 and TRBJ1-5; no definite D call. The CDR3 has 11 amino acids. V lost 4 bases and J lost 15, with 13 bases in between. Germline lookup yields CDR1 MNHNY and CDR2 SVGAGI (reference sequence). The CDR3 coding sequence is TGTGCCAGCAGTTCCTCGTATCGCTGGCATTTT. It encodes CASSSSYRWHF.

The chain couples TRBV24-1 to TRBJ1-3; 8 nucleotides align to TRBD1. This CDR3 spans 14 amino acids. Germline values: CDR1 KGHDR, CDR2 SFDVKD. The J segment lost 3 bases and the V segment lost 6 bases, leaving 3 bases of the junction unmatched. The CDR3 DNA reads as TGTGCCACCAGTACCACAGGGGGTGGAAACACCATATATTTT. This codes for CATSTTGGGNTIYF.

This clonotype occurred many times. The chain uses TRBV7-6 and TRBJ2-1; no reliable D call. V dropped 6 bases and J dropped 4 bases, with 10 bases sitting between them. The CDR3 is 13 amino acids. Germline V gene lookup returns CDR1 SGHVS and CDR2 FNYEAQ. CDR3 coding DNA: TGTGCCAGCAGGCCCCCTGATTACAATGAGCAGTTCTTC. Translating it yields CASRPPDYNEQFF. The complete variable domain, with remaining parts taken from reference TRBV7-6 and TRBJ2-1, reads GAGVSQSPRYKVTKRGQDVALRCDPISGHVSLYWYRQALGQGPEFLTYFNYEAQQDKSGLPNDRFSAERPEGSISTLTIQRTEQRDSAMYRCASRPPDYNEQFFGPGTRLTVL.

This clonotype turned up a few times. The V and J genes are TRBV11-3 and TRBJ2-7; D may be TRBD2 (6 bases). The CDR3 runs 16 residues. The germline gives CDR1 SGHNT, CDR2 YENEEA. Trimming left V 5 bases short and J 6 bases short, with 23 bases between. The CDR3 spells CASSLPGEAFLGEQYF. CDR3 DNA: TGTGCCAGCAGCCTCCCCGGGGAGGCCTTCCTAGGCGAGCAGTACTTC.

Comment on this clonotype: Compared with germline, one end of the junction differs, possibly owing to a read error. CDR3 sequence (DNA): TGTGCCAGCAGTCACTCGAGGCTACTCGCGAACACCGGGAAGCTGTTTTTT. The encoded protein is CASSHSRLLANTGKLFF. This sequence joins TRBV6-2 or TRBV6-3 and TRBJ2-2, with a possible D match to TRBD2 (5 bases). Germline V gene lookup returns CDR1 MNHEY and CDR2 SVGEGT. The CDR3 has 17 amino acids.

CDR3 nucleotide sequence: TGTGCCAGCAGTTTCGTGGGAGACGAGCAGTACTTC. Its translation is CASSFVGDEQYF. This sequence joins TRBV28 and TRBJ2-7, with a possible D match to TRBD2 (5 bases). Germline V CDR1 and CDR2: MDHEN, SYDVKM. V lost 3 bases to trimming and J lost 5 bases, with 8 bases between them. The CDR3 totals 12 residues.

This clonotype was picked up many times. J is TRBJ1-2 and V is TRBV20-1; no definite D call. Germline V gene sequence: CDR1 DFQATT, CDR2 SNEGSKA (reference sequence). Trimming stripped 6 bases from V and 7 bases from J, with 12 bases between. The CDR3 has 11 residues. DNA of the CDR3: TGCAGTGCCGATTTGGTAGTTGGCTACACCTTC. Translating gives CSADLVVGYTF.

The rearrangement links TRBV29-1 to TRBJ2-3; D is uncertain. The germline CDR1 and CDR2 sequences are SQVTM and ANQGSEA. Between the trimmed V and J ends, which lost 8 bases and 2 bases, there was a span of 11 bases. The CDR3 is 12 residues long. The CDR3 is CSLSTLTDTQYF. For the CDR3, the DNA is TGCAGCCTCTCTACCCTCACAGATACGCAGTATTTT.

This clonotype was seen many times. The chain joins TRBV10-3 to TRBJ2-7, with D perhaps TRBD1 (6 bases). Trimming removed 5 bases at V and 4 bases at J, with 15 bases between. Germline loops: CDR1 ENHRY, CDR2 SYGVKD. The length of the CDR3 is 14 residues. CDR3 nucleotides: TGTGCCATCAGTCCGGGACAAGGGCGGTACGAGCAGTACTTC. Translated, it gives CAISPGQGRYEQYF.